The 27 T cell receptor beta chains below were found in one sample sequenced in a study of response to subunit inactivated influenza vaccine (dated by TCRdb to the late 2010s). The method behind the library was RT-PCR. For sequencing, an Illumina HiSeq 2500 was employed. Starting from the raw public reads, TCRdb applied fastp trimming at Q25, assembled clones with MiXCR and retained in-frame beta chains. Rows merge per CDR3 protein into single entries with the most common DNA and genes. The sample table holds some 540,000 distinct CDR3 sequences, of which approximately 20% were seen once. Together, the top ten hold 2.5% to 3.5% of the sample. The sample was also linked to a second study, of T cells expressing NK-cell markers. The second study also describes: TCR beta cDNA libraries were made by 5'RACE template switching that added a universal primer site and unique molecular identifiers.

The specimen comprised CD4+ T cells sorted from PBMCs, sampled roughly 13 days after vaccination. These receptors were collected from a man aged 45-65 years who received an inactivated influenza vaccine. Donor details come from another sample of the same person, matched by shared clones.

The chain joins TRBV3-1 to TRBJ2-7; no firm D call. Looked up from germline, CDR1 is LGHDT and CDR2 is YNNKEL (reference sequence). V dropped 2 bases and J dropped 4 bases, with 3 bases sitting between them. CDR3 length equals 11 residues. Here the CDR3 reads CASSQLYEQYF. Here the CDR3 DNA reads TGTGCCAGCAGCCAACTGTACGAGCAGTACTTC.

The chain has TRBV20-1 and TRBJ1-2; tentative D call: TRBD1 (5 bases). The CDR3 runs 13 residues. V lost 2 bases and J lost 4, with 11 bases in between. Per the germline V gene, CDR1 is DFQATT and CDR2 is SNEGSKA (reference sequence). CDR3 protein: CSARQTASYGYTF. DNA of the CDR3: TGCAGTGCTAGACAGACAGCTTCCTATGGCTACACCTTC.

J is TRBJ2-6 and V is TRBV20-1; D tentatively reads TRBD1 or TRBD2 (5 bases each). V lost 0 bases and J 5 bases, leaving 14 bases between the germline ends. The CDR3 sequence is 16 residues long. The germline gives CDR1 DFQATT, CDR2 SNEGSKA (reference sequence). CDR3 DNA sequence: TGCAGTGCTAGAGACAAGGGACCGCATAGGGCCAACGTCCTGACTTTC. It is translated as CSARDKGPHRANVLTF.

The gene calls are TRBV5-1 and TRBJ2-2; no clear D. Germline assignment: CDR1 SGHRS and CDR2 YFSETQ. The length of the CDR3 is 11 residues. The V and J ends lost 6 bases and 7 bases respectively, with 7 bases between them. The CDR3, as DNA: TGCGCCAGCACTGAACGCGGGGAGCTGTTTTTT. Its translation: CASTERGELFF.

This clonotype was seen more than once but under ten times. The V and J genes are TRBV7-9 and TRBJ1-1; no firm D call. This CDR3 is built from 15 residues. Germline loops: CDR1 SEHNR, CDR2 FQNEAQ (reference sequence). V shed 5 bases and J shed 8 bases, with 21 bases lying between them. For the CDR3, the DNA is TGTGCCAGCAGCCCGGCCTTAGGCAGCCCCCAGGAAGCTTTCTTT. The encoded protein is CASSPALGSPQEAFF. Filled out from reference TRBV7-9 and TRBJ1-1, the complete variable domain reads DTGVSQNPRHKITKRGQNVTFRCDPISEHNRLYWYRQTLGQGPEFLTYFQNEAQLEKSRLLSDRFSAERPKGSFSTLEIQRTEQGDSAMYLCASSPALGSPQEAFFGQGTRLTVV.

This clonotype occurred a few times. V gene TRBV10-3 combines with J gene TRBJ1-5; D uncertain. The CDR3 length is 13 residues. From germline, CDR1 is ENHRY and CDR2 SYGVKD. V lost 4 bases and J 3 bases, leaving 7 bases between the germline ends. CDR3 amino acids: CAISGADNQPQHF. The DNA for the CDR3 is TGTGCCATCAGTGGGGCGGACAATCAGCCCCAGCATTTT.

This clonotype appeared a few times. The rearrangement uses TRBV3-1 and TRBJ2-5; 10 bases are a match to TRBD1. The CDR3 runs 18 residues. Germline V gives CDR1 LGHDT, CDR2 YNNKEL (reference sequence). The J segment lost 5 bases and the V segment lost 1 base, leaving 13 bases of the junction unmatched. In DNA, the CDR3 is TGTGCCAGCAGCCAAGCTACTCGGGGACAGGGGTTTGGTGAGACCCAGTACTTC. Its translation: CASSQATRGQGFGETQYF.

V is TRBV10-3 and J is TRBJ1-3, with TRBD1 as a possible D gene (5 bases). Germline loops: CDR1 ENHRY, CDR2 SYGVKD. The CDR3 is 15 residues long. V was pared by 4 bases and J by 0 bases, with 10 bases between. The CDR3, as DNA: TGTGCCATCAGTGGGTCCGGGACCTCTGGAAACACCATATATTTT. Its protein is CAISGSGTSGNTIYF.

This clonotype was detected only a few times. The chain employs TRBV6-1 and TRBJ2-2; TRBD2 matches at 13 bases. V lost 5 bases and J lost 2; bases outside the gene matches: 2. CDR1 MNHNS and CDR2 SASEGT come from the germline V gene. The CDR3 runs 16 residues. The CDR3 DNA sequence: TGTGCCAGCAGTAGGACTAGCGGGGGTAACACCGGGGAGCTGTTTTTT. Amino acid sequence: CASSRTSGGNTGELFF.

The genes are TRBV18 and TRBJ2-7; 7 bases fit TRBD1. There are 14 residues in the CDR3. The ends lost 5 bases at V and 4 bases at J; junction bases unmatched: 8. Germline values: CDR1 KGHSH, CDR2 LQKENI. The CDR3 coding sequence is TGTGCCAGCTCATGGAGCAGACAGGGTTACGAGCAGTACTTC. This sequence encodes CASSWSRQGYEQYF.

This chain connects TRBV7-9 to TRBJ1-2, with D possibly being TRBD1 (5 bases). CDR3 length equals 15 residues. V gave up 2 bases and J gave up 5 bases, with 15 bases separating them. The germline V gene has CDR1 SEHNR and CDR2 FQNEAQ (reference sequence). CDR3 in DNA: TGTGCCAGCAGCTTATTGAGACAGACCGAGTATGGCTACACCTTC. Residues: CASSLLRQTEYGYTF.

The chain carries TRBV12-3 or TRBV12-4 and TRBJ2-4, with D tentatively TRBD1 (5 bases). The V end lost 6 bases, the J end lost 3 bases, and 21 bases lay between the germline ends. The CDR3 loop spans 17 amino acids. This chain's CDR3 is CASSQRSKDSSKNIQYF. The CDR3 nucleotides are TGTGCCAGCAGCCAACGGAGTAAAGACAGTAGCAAAAACATTCAGTACTTC.

This clonotype was picked up a small number of times. V gene TRBV5-1 combines with J gene TRBJ2-7; tentatively, D is TRBD1 or TRBD2 (5 bases each). This CDR3 contains 12 residues. Looked up from germline, CDR1 is SGHRS and CDR2 is YFSETQ. V was pared by 0 bases and J by 7 bases, with 8 bases between. For the CDR3, the DNA is TGCGCCAGCAGCTTGGGAGGGGCAGAGCAGTACTTC. Residues: CASSLGGAEQYF.

This clonotype was seen only a few times. The CDR3 coding sequence is TGTGCCAGCAGCCTCCGGAGTGCTCCCACTAATGAAAAACTGTTTTTT. This gives the protein CASSLRSAPTNEKLFF. The rearrangement uses TRBV11-2 and TRBJ1-4; no firm D call. In germline, CDR1 is SGHAT, CDR2 FQNNGV. Trimming cost V 5 bases and J 2 bases, with 15 bases left between them. This CDR3 spans 16 amino acids.

A few counts support this clonotype. The chain links TRBV5-6 to TRBJ1-6, with 8 bases identical to TRBD1. The V and J ends lost 4 bases and 18 bases, in that order; junction bases with no gene match: 9. CDR1 is SGHDT, CDR2 YYEEEE, per germline. This CDR3 region has 12 residues. CDR3 in amino acids: CASSVRQGTRHF. CDR3 bases: TGTGCCAGCAGCGTAAGACAGGGGACGCGCCACTTT.

The chain couples TRBV6-5 to TRBJ2-1, with 12 bases aligning to TRBD2. This CDR3 is built from 16 residues. J was trimmed by 8 bases and V by 2 bases; bases with no gene match: 7. Germline V CDR1 and CDR2: MNHEY, SVGAGI. Here the CDR3 DNA reads TGTGCCAGCAGTTACCTACTAGCGGGGGGCCCCCATGAGCAGTTCTTC. This gives the protein CASSYLLAGGPHEQFF.

This clonotype was seen a handful of times. V usage is TRBV3-1 and J usage is TRBJ1-1, with a possible D match to TRBD1 (5 bases). Trimming shortened V by 1 base and J by 5 bases, and 11 bases separated the two germline ends. The CDR3 runs to 14 residues. Germline V gene sequence: CDR1 LGHDT, CDR2 YNNKEL (reference sequence). CDR3 loop: CASSQGQTVTEAFF. In nucleotides, the CDR3 is TGTGCCAGCAGCCAAGGACAGACAGTAACTGAAGCTTTCTTT.

This clonotype was recorded a few times. The chain combines TRBV29-1 with TRBJ1-2; maybe TRBD1 (6 bases). The germline V and J ends were trimmed by 0 bases and 7 bases, with 9 bases remaining between them. CDR3 length equals 12 residues. The germline V gene has CDR1 SQVTM and CDR2 ANQGSEA. The CDR3 DNA is TGCAGCGTTGAAGAGGGGGCGATTGGCTACACCTTC. Its protein product is CSVEEGAIGYTF. Together with reference TRBV29-1 and TRBJ1-2, the CDR3 gives the full variable domain: SAVISQKPSRDICQRGTSLTIQCQVDSQVTMMFWYRQQPGQSLTLIATANQGSEATYESGFVIDKFPISRPNLTFSTLTVSNMSPEDSSIYLCSVEEGAIGYTFGSGTRLTVV.

V is TRBV5-1 and J is TRBJ2-5; the D gene is possibly TRBD1 (6 bases). CDR1 and CDR2 (germline): SGHRS, YFSETQ. This CDR3 contains 15 residues. V lost 3 bases, J lost 2 bases, and 14 bases lay in between. DNA for the CDR3: TGCGCCAGCAGCTCGACAGGAGCTCGTCAAGAGACCCAGTACTTC. Amino acid sequence: CASSSTGARQETQYF.

V usage is TRBV7-6 and J usage is TRBJ2-7; D may correspond to TRBD1 or TRBD2 (6 bases each). Trimming removed 5 bases at V and 2 bases at J, with 13 bases between. Germline V gene lookup returns CDR1 SGHVS and CDR2 FNYEAQ. The CDR3 consists of 14 residues. The CDR3 DNA sequence: TGTGCCAGCAGCCTGACAGGAGGGGCCTACGAGCAGTACTTC. Protein product: CASSLTGGAYEQYF.

This chain uses TRBV29-1 with TRBJ2-1; no clear D gene. This CDR3 is 14 amino acids long. V shed 5 bases and J shed 0 bases, with 11 bases lying between them. CDR1 and CDR2 (germline): SQVTM, ANQGSEA. The CDR3 loop reads CSVSERSSYNEQFF. In nucleotides, the CDR3 is TGCAGCGTTTCCGAAAGGAGCTCCTACAATGAGCAGTTCTTC.

The V call is TRBV13, the J call TRBJ2-7; unclear D gene. V dropped 1 base and J dropped 1 base, with 14 bases sitting between them. Per germline, CDR1 PRHDT and CDR2 FYEKMQ (reference sequence). There are 16 residues in the CDR3. The CDR3 sequence is CASSLVAGRTSYEQYF. CDR3 in DNA: TGTGCCAGCAGCTTAGTAGCAGGCAGAACGTCCTACGAGCAGTACTTC.

There are a few counts of this clonotype. The rearrangement joins TRBV5-1 to TRBJ2-1; 9 bases line up with TRBD2. The ends lost 1 base at V and 11 bases at J; junction bases unmatched: 13. The CDR3 spans 16 residues. CDR1 is SGHRS and CDR2 is YFSETQ in the germline V gene. CDR3 sequence: CASSLPAGGRTPQQFF. The CDR3 DNA reads TGCGCCAGCAGCTTGCCGGCGGGGGGGCGGACACCACAGCAGTTCTTC.

This clonotype has only one observation. The chain uses TRBV21-1 and TRBJ2-7; TRBD2, the table's D call, lacks a check against the DNA. TRBV21-1 is a recognized pseudogene. The CDR3 extends over 18 amino acids. The CDR3 DNA follows: TGTGCCAGCAGCAACGACATCCTAGCAGGCCGTGATGTCTACGAGCAGTACTTC. This encodes CASSNDILAGRDVYEQYF.

This chain uses TRBV7-2 with TRBJ1-1; unclear D gene. Deletions cut 0 bases from V and 0 bases from J, with 5 bases between. Germline values: CDR1 SGHTA, CDR2 FQGNSA. This CDR3 has 14 residues. DNA for the CDR3: TGTGCCAGCAGCTTAGCTCCCTTGAACACTGAAGCTTTCTTT. Its protein product is CASSLAPLNTEAFF.

The genes are TRBV9 and TRBJ1-1; D uncertain. The CDR3 length is 13 residues. V was shortened by 0 bases and J by 5 bases, with 8 bases between the two germline ends. Germline assignment: CDR1 SGDLS and CDR2 YYNGEE. CDR3 bases: TGTGCCAGCAGCGTAGATCCGGCGACTGAAGCTTTCTTT. Encoded protein: CASSVDPATEAFF.

V usage is TRBV20-1 and J usage is TRBJ1-3; D unclear. This CDR3 region has 10 residues. V lost 6 bases and J 8 bases, leaving 8 bases between the germline ends. Germline V gives CDR1 DFQATT, CDR2 SNEGSKA (reference sequence). The CDR3 coding sequence is TGCAGTGCCCTGGGCCACACCATATATTTT. As protein: CSALGHTIYF.